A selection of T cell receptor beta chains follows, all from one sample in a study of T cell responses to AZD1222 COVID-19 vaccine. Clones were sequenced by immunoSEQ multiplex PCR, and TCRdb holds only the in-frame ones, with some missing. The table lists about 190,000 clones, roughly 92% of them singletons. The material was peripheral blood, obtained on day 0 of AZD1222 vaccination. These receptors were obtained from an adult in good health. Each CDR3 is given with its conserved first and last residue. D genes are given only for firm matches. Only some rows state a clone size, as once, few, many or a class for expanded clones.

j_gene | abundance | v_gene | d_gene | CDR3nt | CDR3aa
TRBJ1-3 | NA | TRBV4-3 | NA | TGCGCCAGCAGCCAAGTTGAGACGGCATTACCGAACACCATATATTTT | CASSQVETALPNTIYF
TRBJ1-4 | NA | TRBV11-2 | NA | TGTGCCAGCAGCTTAGATCGGGGTAGGGTAAATGAAAAACTGTTTTTT | CASSLDRGRVNEKLFF
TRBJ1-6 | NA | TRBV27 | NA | TGTGCCAGCAGTGAGCTCGGAGATTCACCCCTCCACTTT | CASSELGDSPLHF
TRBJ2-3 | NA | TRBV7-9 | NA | TGTGCCAGCAGCTTCCTGACAGATACGCAGTATTTT | CASSFLTDTQYF
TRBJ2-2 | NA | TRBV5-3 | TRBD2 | TGTGCCAGAAGCTTGGGGACTAGCTCCCGGCGGAACACCGGGGAGCTGTTTTTT | CARSLGTSSRRNTGELFF
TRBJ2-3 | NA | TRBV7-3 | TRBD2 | TGTGCCAGCAGCCCTGGACTAGCGGGGACGCAGTATTTT | CASSPGLAGTQYF
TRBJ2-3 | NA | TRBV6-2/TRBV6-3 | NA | TGTGCCAGCAGTGACTCACGGGGGGCGAAGGCAGATACGCAGTATTTT | CASSDSRGAKADTQYF
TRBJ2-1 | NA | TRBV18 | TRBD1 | TGTGCCAGCTCAGAGACGCCGGGACAGGGAGAAAACGGCGAGTTCTTC | CASSETPGQGENGEFF
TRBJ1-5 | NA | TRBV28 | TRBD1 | TGTGCCAGCAGTGCGCTGCGGACAGGGATGAATCAGCCCCAGCATTTT | CASSALRTGMNQPQHF
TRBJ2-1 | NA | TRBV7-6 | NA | TGTGCCAGCAGTGGCGGCCCGAGCTCCTACAATGAGCAGTTCTTC | CASSGGPSSYNEQFF
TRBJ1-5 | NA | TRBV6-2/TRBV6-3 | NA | TGTGCCAGCAGTTACTTGGACTTCCAGCCCCAGCATTTT | CASSYLDFQPQHF
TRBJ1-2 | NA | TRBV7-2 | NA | TGTGCCAGCAGCTCGTTGTGGGGTAGGGGAGGCGGCTACACCTTC | CASSSLWGRGGGYTF
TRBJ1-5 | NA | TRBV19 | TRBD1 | TGTGCCAGTGCGAGGGGACAGGGGGTCGATCAGCCCCAGCATTTT | CASARGQGVDQPQHF
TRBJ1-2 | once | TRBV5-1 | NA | TGCGCCAGCAGCTTGGGGGAGGGTTACTATGGCTACACCTTC | CASSLGEGYYGYTF
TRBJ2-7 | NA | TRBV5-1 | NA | TGCGCCAGCAGCTGGCGGGCTGCCGACGAGCAGTACTTC | CASSWRAADEQYF
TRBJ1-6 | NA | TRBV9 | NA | TGTGCCAGCAGCGTAGCCTTCGGGGGGCAAGTAGATTCACCCCTCCACTTT | CASSVAFGGQVDSPLHF
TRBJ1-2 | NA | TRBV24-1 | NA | TGTGCCACCAGTGATGCTCGGAAAAACTATGGCTACACCTTC | CATSDARKNYGYTF
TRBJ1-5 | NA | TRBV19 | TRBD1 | TGTGCCACCCGACAACAGGGGGGGGTCGGTCAGCCCCAGCATTTT | CATRQQGGVGQPQHF